The rows below give T cell receptor beta chains drawn from one sample of a study of T cell responses to AZD1222 COVID-19 vaccine. Method: immunoSEQ multiplex PCR; TCRdb's copy keeps in-frame clones and lacks some. This sample has some 60,000 clones; approximately 80% occur once, and the top ten carry roughly 3.6%. This specimen was peripheral blood, taken 28 days after the second AZD1222 dose. These receptors all come from an adult who received the AZD1222 COVID-19 vaccine. CDR3s include the opening cysteine and the closing phenylalanine or tryptophan. The order of the fields is D gene, CDR3 length, V gene, J gene, clone size, CDR3 DNA, CDR3 protein. A D gene is named only where the DNA matches it firmly. Not all rows give a size; the values are once, few, many and, for expanded clones, a class.

d_gene: -; len: 15; v_gene: TRBV2; j_gene: TRBJ2-7; abundance: -; CDR3nt: TGTGCCAGCAAAGAGGACCTTAACAGCTCCTACGAGCAGTACTTC; CDR3aa: CASKEDLNSSYEQYF
d_gene: -; len: 16; v_gene: TRBV21-1; j_gene: TRBJ2-1; abundance: -; CDR3nt: TGTGCCAGCAGCCCCCGCCGACAGGGGTTCTACAATGAGCAGTTCTTC; CDR3aa: CASSPRRQGFYNEQFF
d_gene: -; len: 14; v_gene: TRBV6-6; j_gene: TRBJ2-7; abundance: -; CDR3nt: TGTGCCAGCAGTTTCCGGGCCTCAGCCTACGAGCAGTACTTC; CDR3aa: CASSFRASAYEQYF
d_gene: -; len: 15; v_gene: TRBV19; j_gene: TRBJ2-2; abundance: -; CDR3nt: TGTGCCAGTAGTACAGGGCTTCGGTGGGCCGGGGAGCTGTTTTTT; CDR3aa: CASSTGLRWAGELFF
d_gene: -; len: 12; v_gene: TRBV29-1; j_gene: TRBJ2-5; abundance: -; CDR3nt: TGCAGCGTGTTGACCGTTGGGGAGACCCAGTACTTC; CDR3aa: CSVLTVGETQYF
d_gene: -; len: 12; v_gene: TRBV28; j_gene: TRBJ2-2; abundance: few; CDR3nt: TGTGCCAGCTTAGGCGGGCCCGGGGAGCTGTTTTTT; CDR3aa: CASLGGPGELFF
d_gene: TRBD1; len: 14; v_gene: TRBV7-9; j_gene: TRBJ2-1; abundance: -; CDR3nt: TGTGCCAGCAGCCCAGAGGGGACAGGGAATAAGCAGTTCTTC; CDR3aa: CASSPEGTGNKQFF
d_gene: -; len: 14; v_gene: TRBV9; j_gene: TRBJ2-5; abundance: -; CDR3nt: TGTGCCAGCAGCGTAGGGGTAGGGCAAGAGACCCAGTACTTC; CDR3aa: CASSVGVGQETQYF
d_gene: TRBD1; len: 15; v_gene: TRBV3-1/TRBV3-2; j_gene: TRBJ1-2; abundance: -; CDR3nt: TGTGCCAGCAGCCATCTCAGGACAGGGAACTATGGCTACACCTTC; CDR3aa: CASSHLRTGNYGYTF
d_gene: -; len: 12; v_gene: TRBV7-9; j_gene: TRBJ2-7; abundance: -; CDR3nt: TGTGCCAGCAGCCCGACCGGTCGGGAGCAGTACTTC; CDR3aa: CASSPTGREQYF
d_gene: -; len: 14; v_gene: TRBV5-8; j_gene: TRBJ1-1; abundance: -; CDR3nt: TGTGCCAGCAGCTCTGGACAGAAGAACACTGAAGCTTTCTTT; CDR3aa: CASSSGQKNTEAFF
d_gene: TRBD2; len: 13; v_gene: TRBV4-3; j_gene: TRBJ2-1; abundance: few; CDR3nt: TGCGCCAGCAGCCTACTCCGGGGGGATGAGCAGTTCTTC; CDR3aa: CASSLLRGDEQFF
d_gene: -; len: 13; v_gene: TRBV12-3/TRBV12-4; j_gene: TRBJ2-2; abundance: -; CDR3nt: TGTGCCAGCAGTTTAAACAGGCCCGGGGAGCTGTTTTTT; CDR3aa: CASSLNRPGELFF
d_gene: -; len: 19; v_gene: TRBV3-1/TRBV3-2; j_gene: TRBJ1-6; abundance: -; CDR3nt: TGTGCCAGCAGCCAAGACGGTCGGGGTTTGAGCTCCTATAATTCACCCCTCCACTTT; CDR3aa: CASSQDGRGLSSYNSPLHF
d_gene: TRBD2; len: 15; v_gene: TRBV5-5; j_gene: TRBJ2-5; abundance: once; CDR3nt: TGTGCCAGCAGCCGACCGGGACTAGCCCAAGAGACCCAGTACTTC; CDR3aa: CASSRPGLAQETQYF
d_gene: -; len: 15; v_gene: TRBV19; j_gene: TRBJ2-7; abundance: few; CDR3nt: TGTGCCAGTAGTATAGATTCGGTGGACTCCTACGAGCAGTACTTC; CDR3aa: CASSIDSVDSYEQYF
d_gene: -; len: 14; v_gene: TRBV7-3; j_gene: TRBJ1-1; abundance: once; CDR3nt: TGTGCCAGCAGCCCAACGACCGAGAACACTGAAGCTTTCTTT; CDR3aa: CASSPTTENTEAFF
d_gene: -; len: 15; v_gene: TRBV28; j_gene: TRBJ1-6; abundance: -; CDR3nt: TGTGCCAGCAGTACCGGCCAAAGGGTTAATTCACCCCTCCACTTT; CDR3aa: CASSTGQRVNSPLHF
d_gene: -; len: 15; v_gene: TRBV6-5; j_gene: TRBJ2-2; abundance: -; CDR3nt: TGTGCCAGCAGTTGGGGGGGGGCAGGCACCGGGGAGCTGTTTTTT; CDR3aa: CASSWGGAGTGELFF
d_gene: -; len: 15; v_gene: TRBV20-1; j_gene: TRBJ1-5; abundance: few; CDR3nt: TGCAGTGCTAGTAGGGACGGCCATAGCAATCAGCCCCAGCATTTT; CDR3aa: CSASRDGHSNQPQHF
d_gene: TRBD1; len: 12; v_gene: TRBV14; j_gene: TRBJ2-7; abundance: -; CDR3nt: TGTGCCAGCAGCCAAGAAGGGGGCTGGCAGTACTTC; CDR3aa: CASSQEGGWQYF
d_gene: TRBD1; len: 16; v_gene: TRBV14; j_gene: TRBJ2-3; abundance: -; CDR3nt: TGTGCCAGCAGCTACCGGACAGGGGTCGGCACAGATACGCAGTATTTT; CDR3aa: CASSYRTGVGTDTQYF
d_gene: TRBD2; len: 18; v_gene: TRBV3-1/TRBV3-2; j_gene: TRBJ2-6; abundance: -; CDR3nt: TGTGCCAGCGCGACCTCCCGGACTAGCGTGACTGGGGCCAACGTCCTGACTTTC; CDR3aa: CASATSRTSVTGANVLTF
d_gene: TRBD2; len: 17; v_gene: TRBV6-1; j_gene: TRBJ2-2; abundance: -; CDR3nt: TGTGCCAGCAGTGGGACTAGCGGGGGCTTGAACACCGGGGAGCTGTTTTTT; CDR3aa: CASSGTSGGLNTGELFF
d_gene: TRBD2; len: 17; v_gene: TRBV4-1; j_gene: TRBJ2-5; abundance: -; CDR3nt: TGCGCCAGCAGCCAAGATTCCCTAGCGGGGGCTCGAGAGACCCAGTACTTC; CDR3aa: CASSQDSLAGARETQYF
d_gene: -; len: 15; v_gene: TRBV6-5; j_gene: TRBJ1-6; abundance: few; CDR3nt: TGTGCCAGCAGTTATGGGCAGGGACATAATTCACCCCTCCACTTT; CDR3aa: CASSYGQGHNSPLHF
d_gene: -; len: 16; v_gene: TRBV5-4; j_gene: TRBJ1-2; abundance: -; CDR3nt: TGTGCCAGCAGCTTGGGGCCTACCAAGTGGGGGGATGGCTACACCTTC; CDR3aa: CASSLGPTKWGDGYTF
d_gene: -; len: 13; v_gene: TRBV27; j_gene: TRBJ2-7; abundance: -; CDR3nt: TGTGCCAGCAGTTTATTACAGGGCTACGAGCAGTACTTC; CDR3aa: CASSLLQGYEQYF
d_gene: -; len: 15; v_gene: TRBV5-1; j_gene: TRBJ1-1; abundance: -; CDR3nt: TGCGCCAGCAGCTTGGCCCACAACCTGGGCACTGAAGCTTTCTTT; CDR3aa: CASSLAHNLGTEAFF
d_gene: -; len: 16; v_gene: TRBV28; j_gene: TRBJ1-3; abundance: -; CDR3nt: TGTGCCAGCAGTCAACAACTCGCCGGGACCCCGAACACCATATATTTT; CDR3aa: CASSQQLAGTPNTIYF
d_gene: TRBD1; len: 14; v_gene: TRBV3-1/TRBV3-2; j_gene: TRBJ1-1; abundance: -; CDR3nt: TGTGCCAGCAGCCAAATCTCAGGGGGCGCCTTAGCTTTCTTT; CDR3aa: CASSQISGGALAFF
d_gene: TRBD2; len: 16; v_gene: TRBV10-1; j_gene: TRBJ2-7; abundance: -; CDR3nt: TGCGCCAGCAGCGCGGGACTAGCGGGGGTCTCCTACGAGCAGTACTTC; CDR3aa: CASSAGLAGVSYEQYF
d_gene: -; len: 17; v_gene: TRBV3-1/TRBV3-2; j_gene: TRBJ2-5; abundance: -; CDR3nt: TGTGCCAGCAGCCAAGAGGGCTTATTGGGGGGCAGGGAGACCCAGTACTTC; CDR3aa: CASSQEGLLGGRETQYF
d_gene: TRBD1; len: 15; v_gene: TRBV3-1/TRBV3-2; j_gene: TRBJ2-5; abundance: -; CDR3nt: TGTGCCAGCAGCCCCCCCGGACAGGGTGGCGAGACCCAGTACTTC; CDR3aa: CASSPPGQGGETQYF
d_gene: -; len: 14; v_gene: TRBV29-1; j_gene: TRBJ1-1; abundance: once; CDR3nt: TGCAGCGTTGACGGATTACAGCTGGGCACTGAAGCTTTCTTT; CDR3aa: CSVDGLQLGTEAFF
d_gene: -; len: 15; v_gene: TRBV7-2; j_gene: TRBJ2-2; abundance: -; CDR3nt: TGTGCCAGCAGCTTAGACGGGGGGCCTAGCGGGGAGCTGTTTTTT; CDR3aa: CASSLDGGPSGELFF
d_gene: -; len: 15; v_gene: TRBV7-9; j_gene: TRBJ1-2; abundance: -; CDR3nt: TGTGCCAGCAGCCCGATGGGGGTGGGGAAGGATGGCTACACCTTC; CDR3aa: CASSPMGVGKDGYTF
d_gene: -; len: 13; v_gene: TRBV6-4; j_gene: TRBJ1-2; abundance: -; CDR3nt: TGTGCCAGCAGGCCCGACAGCTACTATGGCTACACCTTC; CDR3aa: CASRPDSYYGYTF
d_gene: -; len: 16; v_gene: TRBV5-1; j_gene: TRBJ2-3; abundance: -; CDR3nt: TGCGCCAGCAGCCTAGTCCCGGGGGAGGGCACAGATACGCAGTATTTT; CDR3aa: CASSLVPGEGTDTQYF
d_gene: -; len: 14; v_gene: TRBV19; j_gene: TRBJ1-2; abundance: -; CDR3nt: TGTGCCAGTAGTATCACCGGGGAGGTCTATGGCTACACCTTC; CDR3aa: CASSITGEVYGYTF
d_gene: -; len: 12; v_gene: TRBV5-1; j_gene: TRBJ2-5; abundance: -; CDR3nt: TGCGCCAGCAGCTTGGCCAAAGAGACCCAGTACTTC; CDR3aa: CASSLAKETQYF
d_gene: TRBD1; len: 14; v_gene: TRBV6-5; j_gene: TRBJ2-3; abundance: -; CDR3nt: TGTGCCAGCAGTTCCGCGACAGGGTCAGATACGCAGTATTTT; CDR3aa: CASSSATGSDTQYF
d_gene: -; len: 15; v_gene: TRBV27; j_gene: TRBJ1-2; abundance: -; CDR3nt: TGTGCCAGCAGTAAAGGGGCCTCAAACGGGGGCGCCTACACCTTC; CDR3aa: CASSKGASNGGAYTF
d_gene: TRBD1; len: 16; v_gene: TRBV11-2; j_gene: TRBJ2-2; abundance: -; CDR3nt: TGTGCCAGCAGCTCACAGGGGCACGGTAACACCGGGGAGCTGTTTTTT; CDR3aa: CASSSQGHGNTGELFF
d_gene: TRBD1; len: 18; v_gene: TRBV5-1; j_gene: TRBJ2-7; abundance: -; CDR3nt: TGCGCCAGCAGCTTGAGTTGGTGGACAGGCGCCAGCTCCTACGAGCAGTACTTC; CDR3aa: CASSLSWWTGASSYEQYF
d_gene: TRBD2; len: 16; v_gene: TRBV7-3; j_gene: TRBJ2-1; abundance: -; CDR3nt: TGTGCCAGCAGCTTATGGACTAGCGGGGGGGCCAATGAGCAGTTCTTC; CDR3aa: CASSLWTSGGANEQFF
d_gene: TRBD2; len: 16; v_gene: TRBV11-2; j_gene: TRBJ2-1; abundance: -; CDR3nt: TGTGCCAGCAGCTTAGAATCAGCGGGGGCGGGGAATGAGCAGTTCTTC; CDR3aa: CASSLESAGAGNEQFF
d_gene: -; len: 13; v_gene: TRBV6-5; j_gene: TRBJ1-6; abundance: -; CDR3nt: TGTGCCAGCAAGAGACAGGTAGACTCACCCCTCCACTTT; CDR3aa: CASKRQVDSPLHF
d_gene: -; len: 15; v_gene: TRBV5-6; j_gene: TRBJ2-7; abundance: -; CDR3nt: TGTGCCAGCAGCGTCTTAGGACAGATCTCCTACGAGCAGTACTTC; CDR3aa: CASSVLGQISYEQYF
d_gene: -; len: 13; v_gene: TRBV3-1/TRBV3-2; j_gene: TRBJ2-5; abundance: -; CDR3nt: TGTGCCAGCAGCCAGGGCGGTGGGGAGACCCAGTACTTC; CDR3aa: CASSQGGGETQYF
d_gene: TRBD1; len: 14; v_gene: TRBV10-2; j_gene: TRBJ1-1; abundance: few; CDR3nt: TGCGCCAGCAGTGTCCAGGGGGCAGGGACTGAAGCTTTCTTT; CDR3aa: CASSVQGAGTEAFF
d_gene: -; len: 15; v_gene: TRBV5-1; j_gene: TRBJ2-2; abundance: -; CDR3nt: TGCGCCAGCAGCCCGGGACCCGGGGGCACCGGGGAGCTGTTTTTT; CDR3aa: CASSPGPGGTGELFF